The present T cell receptor beta chain was sequenced within a study of molecular identifiers for immune sequencing clone quantification. The CDR3 contains 15 residues. CDR1 is SGHVS, CDR2 FNYEAQ, per germline. Trimming stripped 5 bases from V and 0 bases from J, with 11 bases between. There are many counts of this clonotype. Each CDR3 protein is one row after TCRdb ran MiXCR on the PCR reads. The repertoire consists of hundreds of thousands of distinct CDR3 sequences, with roughly 21% occurring once and the leading ten covering under 0.95%. The receptor's source is a human donor in good health. Some libraries in this study had Jurkat cell RNA spiked in. Sequencing was carried out using naive CD8+ T cells from blood, with Jurkat cell RNA spiked in. Subset described: FACS-sorted CD8+CD4-CCR7+CD45RA+ naive T cells. The chain recombines TRBV7-6 with TRBJ2-1, with D uncertain. The CDR3 DNA reads TGTGCCAGCAGCGCCGCGGAGAGCTCCTACAATGAGCAGTTCTTC. Its protein is CASSAAESSYNEQFF.